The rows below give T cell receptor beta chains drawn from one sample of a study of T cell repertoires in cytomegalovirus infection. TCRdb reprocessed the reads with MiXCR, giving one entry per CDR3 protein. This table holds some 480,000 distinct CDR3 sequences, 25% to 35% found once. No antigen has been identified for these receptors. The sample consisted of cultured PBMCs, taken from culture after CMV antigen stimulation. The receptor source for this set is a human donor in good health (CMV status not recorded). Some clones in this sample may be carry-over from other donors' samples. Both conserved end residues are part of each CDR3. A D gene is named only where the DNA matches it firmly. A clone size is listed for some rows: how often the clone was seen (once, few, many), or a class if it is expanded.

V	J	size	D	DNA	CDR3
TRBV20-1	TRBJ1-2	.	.	TGCAGTGCTAGTGACAGATCCTATGGCTACACCTTC	CSASDRSYGYTF
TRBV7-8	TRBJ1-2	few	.	TGTGCCAGCAGCCCACTGTGGGCGGCTAACTATGGCTACACCTTC	CASSPLWAANYGYTF
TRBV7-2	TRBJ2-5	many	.	TGTGCCAGCAGCTTAGGGCGGGGTTCCTTCCAAGAGACCCAGTACTTC	CASSLGRGSFQETQYF
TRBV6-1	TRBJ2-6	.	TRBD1	TGTGCCAGCAGTGAGACAGGGGGCTTTTTTATCTCTGGGGCCAACGTCCTGACTTTC	CASSETGGFFISGANVLTF
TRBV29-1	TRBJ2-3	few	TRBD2	TGCAGCGTTTTAAAATCCGGGACTAGCCGCACAGATACGCAGTATTTT	CSVLKSGTSRTDTQYF
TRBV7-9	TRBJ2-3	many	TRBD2	TGTGCCAGCAGCACCCTAGCGGGAGGGAGCACAGATACGCAGTATTTT	CASSTLAGGSTDTQYF
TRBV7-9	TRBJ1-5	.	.	TGTGCCAGCAACGGGGTAGGGGACAATCAGCCCCAGCATTTT	CASNGVGDNQPQHF
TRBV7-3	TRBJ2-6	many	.	TGTGCCAGCAGCTTAACGGGGGGGCGGGCCGGGGCCAACGTCCTGACTTTC	CASSLTGGRAGANVLTF
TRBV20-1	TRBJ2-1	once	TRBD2	TGCAGTGCGGAACGACTAGCGGGGGGATACAATGAGCAGTTCTTC	CSAERLAGGYNEQFF
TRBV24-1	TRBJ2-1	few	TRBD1	TGTGCCACCAGTGACCGGGACAGGGGGAGCTCCTACAATGAGCAGTTCTTC	CATSDRDRGSSYNEQFF
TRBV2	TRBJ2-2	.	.	TGTGCCAGCACCGAACTGGGGTCGAACACCGGGGAGCTGTTTTTT	CASTELGSNTGELFF
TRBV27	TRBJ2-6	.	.	TGTGCCAGCAGTCCTCGCGCCCATTCTGGGGCCAACGTCCTGACTTTC	CASSPRAHSGANVLTF
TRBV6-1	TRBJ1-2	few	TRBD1	TGTGCCAGCAGAACAGGGGGCGGCTACACCTTC	CASRTGGGYTF
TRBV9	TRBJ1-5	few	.	TGTGCCAGCAGCGCCGGAGGATTTAGCAATCAGCCCCAGCATTTT	CASSAGGFSNQPQHF
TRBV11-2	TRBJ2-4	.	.	TGTGCCAGCAGCTCCCCCGGGAGAACCAAAAACATTCAGTACTTC	CASSSPGRTKNIQYF
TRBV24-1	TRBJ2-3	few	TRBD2	TGTGCCACCAGTGACGCCGGGACTAGCGACACAGATACGCAGTATTTT	CATSDAGTSDTDTQYF
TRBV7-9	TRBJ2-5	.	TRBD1	TGTGCCAGCAGCTTAGGGGGGACAGAACAAGAGACCCAGTACTTC	CASSLGGTEQETQYF
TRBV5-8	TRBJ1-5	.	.	TGTGCCAGCAGCTTCCTGGCAGGACTTAATCAGCCCCAGCATTTT	CASSFLAGLNQPQHF
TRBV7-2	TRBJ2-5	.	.	TGTGCCAGCAGCCCCGAGGGGGCGGGGGAGACCCAGTACTTC	CASSPEGAGETQYF
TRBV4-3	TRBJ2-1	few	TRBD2	TGCGCCAGCAGCCAAGATGTCCGCGGGAGCTCCTACAATGAGCAGTTCTTC	CASSQDVRGSSYNEQFF
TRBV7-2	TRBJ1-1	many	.	TGTGCCAGCACCAGGCGGGGTTCTGGAGAAGCTTTCTTT	CASTRRGSGEAFF
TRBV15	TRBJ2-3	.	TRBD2	TGTGCCACGAAGCCCCGGGACTACAACACAGATACGCAGTATTTT	CATKPRDYNTDTQYF
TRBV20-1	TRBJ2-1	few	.	TGCAGTGCTCCGGTGAACTACAATGAGCAGTTCTTC	CSAPVNYNEQFF
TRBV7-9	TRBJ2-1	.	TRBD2	TGTGCCAGCAGCCTGACTAGCGCGGGAAACAATGAGCAGTTCTTC	CASSLTSAGNNEQFF
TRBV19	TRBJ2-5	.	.	TGTGCCAGTAGTACAGCGGGCCGAGGGGAGACCCAGTACTTC	CASSTAGRGETQYF
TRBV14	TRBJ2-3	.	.	TGTGCCAGCAGCCAAGGTTTGAGGGCAGCCGATACGCAGTATTTT	CASSQGLRAADTQYF
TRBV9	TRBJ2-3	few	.	TGTGCCAGCAGCCAGGGGAGGGCTAGCGGATATACGCAGTATTTT	CASSQGRASGYTQYF
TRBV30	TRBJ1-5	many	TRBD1	TGTGCCTGGAGTGTACCCGGGACAGTCAATCAGCCCCAGCATTTT	CAWSVPGTVNQPQHF
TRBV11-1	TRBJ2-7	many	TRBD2	TGTGCCAGCAGCACTGGACTAGCGGTGATAGAGCAGTACTTC	CASSTGLAVIEQYF
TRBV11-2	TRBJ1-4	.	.	TGTGCCAGCAGCCCAGGTGGGGGACCTAATGAAAAACTGTTTTTT	CASSPGGGPNEKLFF
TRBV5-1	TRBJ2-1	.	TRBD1	TGCGCCAGCAGCTTGAGACAGGGGGCTAATGAGCAGTTCTTC	CASSLRQGANEQFF
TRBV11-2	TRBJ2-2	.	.	TGTGCCAGCAGCGACAGGGAGGGCACCGGGGAGCTGTTTTTT	CASSDREGTGELFF
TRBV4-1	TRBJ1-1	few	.	TGCGCCAGCAGCCAAGCCGGGGCAGAAGCTTTCTTT	CASSQAGAEAFF
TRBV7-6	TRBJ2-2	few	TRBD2	TGTGCTAGCAGCCTAAGGGAGCCGGGACTAGATTTCGCCGGGGAGCTGTTTTTT	CASSLREPGLDFAGELFF
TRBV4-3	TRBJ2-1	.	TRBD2	TGCGCCAGCAGCCAAGTTGGAGTCCGGACGGGAGGGCCAGACAATGAGCAGTTCTTC	CASSQVGVRTGGPDNEQFF
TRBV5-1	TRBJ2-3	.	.	TGCGCCAGCAGCTTGGGAACTTATAGCACAGATACGCAGTATTTT	CASSLGTYSTDTQYF
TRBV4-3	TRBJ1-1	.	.	TGCGCCAGCAGCCACGAACCCTTGGTAATGAACACTGAAGCTTTCTTT	CASSHEPLVMNTEAFF
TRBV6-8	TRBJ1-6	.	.	TGTGCCAGCAGCGAAATGGGGAAAAATTCACCCGTCCACTTT	CASSEMGKNSPVHF
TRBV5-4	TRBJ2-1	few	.	TGTGCCAGCAGCGATCCCTCGACGGTCTGGGGGGTGAATGAGCAGTTCTTC	CASSDPSTVWGVNEQFF
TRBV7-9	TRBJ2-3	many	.	TGTGCCAGCAGTTCCCCCACTAGCCGGAGCATCCTTACGCAGTATTTT	CASSSPTSRSILTQYF
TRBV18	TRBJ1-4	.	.	TGTGCCAGCTCACCACTCGGAAGAGGGGATGAAAAACTGTTTTTT	CASSPLGRGDEKLFF
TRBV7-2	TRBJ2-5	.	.	TGTGCCAGCAGCCTAGGGCTCCTCATAGGGGCGACCCAGTACTTC	CASSLGLLIGATQYF
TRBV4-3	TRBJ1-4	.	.	TGCGCCAGCAGCCCCGGGTCGGGCGTTCGTAATGAAAAACTGTTTTTT	CASSPGSGVRNEKLFF
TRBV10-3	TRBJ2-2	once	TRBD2	TGTGCCATCAGGGGACTAGCTCCCGGGGAGCTGTTTTTT	CAIRGLAPGELFF
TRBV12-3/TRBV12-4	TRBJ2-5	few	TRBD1	TGTGCCAGCAGTTCAGGGGGAATGAGAGAGACCCAGTACTTC	CASSSGGMRETQYF
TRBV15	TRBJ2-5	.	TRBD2	TGTGCCACCAGCAGAGGGAGCGGGAGGGCCGGGGAGACCCAGTACTTC	CATSRGSGRAGETQYF
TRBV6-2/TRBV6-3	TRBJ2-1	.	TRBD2	TGTGCCAGCAGTCCCTTAGGACGGGAGGGCAAAGACCAGAATGAGCAGTTCTTC	CASSPLGREGKDQNEQFF
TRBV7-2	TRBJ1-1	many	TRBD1	TGTGCCAGCAGCTTGGACAGGGAGGATGAAGCTTTCTTT	CASSLDREDEAFF
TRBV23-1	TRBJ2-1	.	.	TGCGCCAGCAGCCCACTATCTCCTGGCAATGAGCAGTTCTTC	CASSPLSPGNEQFF
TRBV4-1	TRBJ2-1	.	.	TGCGCCAGCAGCGAGAAGTGGCCGCCCGACTACAATGAGCAGTTCTTC	CASSEKWPPDYNEQFF
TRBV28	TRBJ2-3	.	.	TGTGCCTCATTCCGGAGCCGCGAGGCAGATACGCAGTATTTT	CASFRSREADTQYF
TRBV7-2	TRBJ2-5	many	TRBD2	TGTGCCAGCAGCTCCAGGACAGGAGCAAGGAAGGCTAGCGGGAGGGGGGGAGAGACCCAGTACTTC	CASSSRTGARKASGRGGETQYF
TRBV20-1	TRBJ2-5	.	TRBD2	TGCAGTGCTAGTCGAGCGGGAGTAGAAGAGACCCAGTACTTC	CSASRAGVEETQYF
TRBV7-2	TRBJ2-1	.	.	TGTGCCAGCAGCTTAGCTTTTAGGGGAGCAGGGCAGTTCTTC	CASSLAFRGAGQFF
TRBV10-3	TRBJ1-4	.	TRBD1	TGTGCCATCAGCCCAGGACAGGGGAAGGAAAAACTGTTTTTT	CAISPGQGKEKLFF